This TCR beta chain emerged from a study of CD4+ T cells in melanoma. Study-wide findings and caveats: A reported correlation linked neoantigen-specific CD4+ T cells to CD8+, macrophage and B cell function. Neoantigen-specific CD4+ T cells in melanoma reportedly had diverse differentiation states.

The protocol was immunoSEQ multiplex PCR, while the TCRdb copy is restricted to in-frame clones and leaves out a portion. The table records over 100,000 clones, about 90% of them present only once. This clone was detected only a few times. The antigen remains unidentified. Germline assignment: CDR1 MNHEY and CDR2 SMNVEV (reference sequence). The CDR3 is 13 amino acids. V was trimmed by 6 bases and J by 1 base, leaving 4 bases between them. This receptor was obtained from a human donor with melanoma. This chain uses TRBV27 with TRBJ2-6; D remains unclear. The sample taken for sequencing was peripheral blood. The CDR3 loop is CASRFSGANVLTF. The CDR3 DNA is TGTGCCAGCAGATTTTCTGGGGCCAACGTCCTGACTTTC.